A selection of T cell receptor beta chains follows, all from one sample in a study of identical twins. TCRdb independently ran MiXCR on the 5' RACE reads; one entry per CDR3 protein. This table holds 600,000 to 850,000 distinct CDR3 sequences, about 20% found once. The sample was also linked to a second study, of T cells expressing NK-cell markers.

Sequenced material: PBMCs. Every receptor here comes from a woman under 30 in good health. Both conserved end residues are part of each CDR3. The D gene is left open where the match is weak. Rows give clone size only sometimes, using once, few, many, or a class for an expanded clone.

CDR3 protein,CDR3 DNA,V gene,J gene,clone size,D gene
CASAPQENTEAFF,TGTGCCAGCGCTCCCCAAGAGAACACTGAAGCTTTCTTT,TRBV6-1,TRBJ1-1,once,-
CASSVGRSGYEQYF,TGTGCCAGCAGCGTTGGGCGGAGCGGGTACGAGCAGTACTTC,TRBV9,TRBJ2-7,few,-
CASSPGQGEDTIYF,TGCGCCAGCAGCCCCGGACAGGGTGAGGACACCATATATTTT,TRBV5-1,TRBJ1-3,few,TRBD1
CASSPTVYETEAFF,TGTGCCAGCTCACCAACAGTATATGAGACTGAAGCTTTCTTT,TRBV18,TRBJ1-1,few,-
CASTPGQGETQYF,TGTGCCAGCACCCCCGGACAGGGAGAGACCCAGTACTTC,TRBV12-3/TRBV12-4,TRBJ2-5,few,TRBD1
CASRASGAPYEQYF,TGTGCCAGCAGGGCTAGCGGGGCTCCCTACGAGCAGTACTTC,TRBV28,TRBJ2-7,few,TRBD2
CASSPSGVPYEQYF,TGTGCCAGCAGCCCCAGCGGGGTCCCCTACGAGCAGTACTTC,TRBV7-2,TRBJ2-7,-,TRBD2
CAISGGADTGELFF,TGTGCCATCAGTGGGGGCGCGGACACCGGGGAGCTGTTTTTT,TRBV10-3,TRBJ2-2,-,-
CASTKDRSHEYGELFF,TGCGCCAGCACCAAGGACAGGAGCCACGAATACGGGGAGCTGTTTTTT,TRBV5-1,TRBJ2-2,few,TRBD1
CSASRDFQTNEQFF,TGCAGTGCTAGTCGTGACTTTCAAACGAATGAGCAGTTCTTC,TRBV20-1,TRBJ2-1,-,-
CASSPGTGRMNTEAFF,TGTGCCAGCAGCCCTGGGACAGGGAGGATGAACACTGAAGCTTTCTTT,TRBV7-2,TRBJ1-1,-,TRBD1
CASSFTSGRARELFF,TGTGCCAGCAGCTTCACTAGCGGGAGGGCGCGGGAGCTGTTTTTT,TRBV7-2,TRBJ2-2,few,TRBD2
CAINLSGTDTQYF,TGTGCCATCAACCTGTCTGGCACAGATACGCAGTATTTT,TRBV10-3,TRBJ2-3,few,-
CASSSGRLQETQYF,TGCGCCAGCAGCTCCGGACGCCTTCAAGAGACCCAGTACTTC,TRBV5-1,TRBJ2-5,-,-
CASSYSGVIAGELFF,TGTGCCAGCAGTTACTCAGGGGTAATCGCCGGGGAGCTGTTTTTT,TRBV6-5,TRBJ2-2,-,-
CSGAEPNTGELFF,TGCAGCGGGGCGGAACCGAACACCGGGGAGCTGTTTTTT,TRBV29-1,TRBJ2-2,-,-
CSARGIAAGGGANVLTF,TGCAGTGCTAGAGGGATAGCGGCGGGAGGTGGGGCCAACGTCCTGACTTTC,TRBV20-1,TRBJ2-6,few,TRBD2
CASRSGGWYGYTF,TGTGCCAGCCGTTCGGGGGGGTGGTATGGCTACACCTTC,TRBV6-5,TRBJ1-2,-,-
CASSLKVINQPQHF,TGTGCCAGCAGTTTAAAAGTAATCAATCAGCCCCAGCATTTT,TRBV12-3/TRBV12-4,TRBJ1-5,-,-
CASAKQGAMKTQYF,TGTGCCAGCGCCAAACAGGGGGCCATGAAGACCCAGTACTTC,TRBV12-3/TRBV12-4,TRBJ2-5,few,TRBD1
CAISRQTKQNTEAFF,TGTGCCATCAGTCGGCAGACGAAACAGAACACTGAAGCTTTCTTT,TRBV10-3,TRBJ1-1,-,-
CASSEGSAYEQYF,TGCGCCAGCAGTGAGGGGTCAGCCTACGAGCAGTACTTC,TRBV10-1,TRBJ2-7,few,-
CSGLAGGHSNNEQFF,TGCAGTGGCCTAGCGGGGGGGCATTCGAACAATGAGCAGTTCTTC,TRBV20-1,TRBJ2-1,-,TRBD2
CASSSHSYEQYF,TGTGCCAGCTCCAGCCATTCCTACGAGCAGTACTTC,TRBV5-5,TRBJ2-7,-,-
CASRTDNSYNEQFF,TGCGCCAGTCGGACTGACAATTCCTACAATGAGCAGTTCTTC,TRBV5-1,TRBJ2-1,-,-
CASRGASATNEKLFF,TGTGCCAGCAGGGGGGCGAGCGCAACTAATGAAAAACTGTTTTTT,TRBV10-3,TRBJ1-4,few,TRBD1
CASSPPHPGYSYEQYF,TGTGCCAGCTCACCACCACACCCAGGGTACTCCTACGAGCAGTACTTC,TRBV18,TRBJ2-7,-,-
CAWNPGTLGEQYF,TGTGCCTGGAACCCAGGGACTCTAGGAGAGCAGTACTTC,TRBV30,TRBJ2-7,-,-
CASSPRRGGNQPQHF,TGTGCCAGCAGTCCACGGCGGGGGGGCAATCAGCCCCAGCATTTT,TRBV6-1,TRBJ1-5,-,-
CASSPNRADTQYF,TGTGCCAGCAGCCCTAACAGGGCAGATACGCAGTATTTT,TRBV13,TRBJ2-3,many,-
CASSATGYGEAFF,TGTGCCAGTAGTGCGACAGGGTACGGTGAAGCTTTCTTT,TRBV19,TRBJ1-1,-,TRBD1
CSANSVNTGELFF,TGCAGTGCTAATAGCGTGAACACCGGGGAGCTGTTTTTT,TRBV20-1,TRBJ2-2,-,-
CASSGYANTGELFF,TGTGCCAGCAGTGGGTACGCGAACACCGGGGAGCTGTTTTTT,TRBV2,TRBJ2-2,-,-
CASRGDYEQYF,TGTGCCAGCAGGGGGGACTACGAGCAGTACTTC,TRBV5-1,TRBJ2-7,few,-
CASCSGGPGNTIYF,TGTGCCAGCTGCTCAGGGGGCCCTGGAAACACCATATATTTT,TRBV6-1,TRBJ1-3,few,TRBD1
CASSPYRGAEETQYF,TGCGCCAGCAGCCCGTATCGGGGGGCGGAAGAGACCCAGTACTTC,TRBV5-1,TRBJ2-5,many,-
CSARRVAGGPILYEQYF,TGCAGTGCTAGACGGGTAGCGGGAGGGCCAATACTCTACGAGCAGTACTTC,TRBV20-1,TRBJ2-7,-,TRBD2
CASSHQGAKAFF,TGTGCCAGCAGCCATCAGGGGGCTAAGGCTTTCTTT,TRBV3-1,TRBJ1-1,few,TRBD1
CASSFWVRNEQFF,TGTGCCAGCAGTTTTTGGGTTAGGAATGAGCAGTTCTTC,TRBV6-5,TRBJ2-1,few,-
CASSPPRQGGHYEQYF,TGTGCCAGCAGCCCCCCCCGACAGGGAGGCCACTACGAGCAGTACTTC,TRBV21-1,TRBJ2-7,-,-
CASRDRYQETQYF,TGTGCCAGCAGGGACAGGTACCAAGAGACCCAGTACTTC,TRBV19,TRBJ2-5,many,TRBD1
CASTYGTGNTIYF,TGTGCCAGCACCTATGGGACTGGAAACACCATATATTTT,TRBV12-3/TRBV12-4,TRBJ1-3,few,-
CSVRNYGYTF,TGCAGCGTCAGGAACTATGGCTACACCTTC,TRBV29-1,TRBJ1-2,-,-
CASSRYANVQFF,TGCGCCAGCAGCCGATATGCGAATGTGCAGTTCTTC,TRBV5-1,TRBJ2-1,-,-
CASSSRGGGAGNEQFF,TGTGCCAGCAGTTCCAGGGGCGGAGGCGCGGGGAATGAGCAGTTCTTC,TRBV12-3/TRBV12-4,TRBJ2-1,-,-
CSVSRQGQETQYF,TGCAGCGTTTCCCGACAGGGACAAGAGACCCAGTACTTC,TRBV29-1,TRBJ2-5,-,TRBD1
CASSQARGQPSSSYNEQFF,TGCGCCAGCAGCCAAGCTCGCGGACAGCCCTCCAGCTCCTACAATGAGCAGTTCTTC,TRBV4-3,TRBJ2-1,few,-